Sequencing of this TCR beta chain was carried out in a study of T cells in Graves' hyperthyroidism and ophthalmopathy. On the study more broadly: The authors collected peripheral blood at initial diagnosis, before any treatment.

Broader study findings: Blood also held most thyroid clonotypes expanded beyond 0.001.

Amplification targeted TCR beta CDR3 regions from RNA transcripts. During a first-round RT-PCR of the TCR CDR3, the HTBI primer set was used. TCRdb recomputed calls from the multiplex PCR reads with MiXCR, one row per CDR3 protein. The sample lists some 700,000 distinct CDR3 sequences; 15% to 20% were seen once. This clonotype was picked up many times. Antigen unknown. The CDR3 contains 14 residues. Trimming took 6 bases from V and 0 from J, leaving 9 bases between them. This TCR derives from a man aged 50-60 years with Graves' hyperthyroidism. The sample was blood. The rearrangement uses TRBV12-3 or TRBV12-4 and TRBJ2-1; a possible D gene is TRBD2 (5 bases). The CDR3 protein is CASRADYSYNEQFF. Written as DNA, the CDR3 is TGTGCCAGCAGAGCGGATTACTCCTACAATGAGCAGTTCTTC.